Shown below are 10 T cell receptor beta chains from a single sample sequenced in a study of T cell responses to AZD1222 COVID-19 vaccine. Sequenced by immunoSEQ multiplex PCR; TCRdb stores in-frame clones only, minus some. This sample has roughly 140,000 clones, with around 88% found just once. The sample was peripheral blood, taken on day 0 of MenACWY control vaccination. The receptors shown here come from an adult in good health.

The genes are TRBV2 and TRBJ1-1; 7 bases map to TRBD1. This CDR3 spans 12 amino acids. The V and J ends lost 10 bases and 4 bases, in that order; junction bases with no gene match: 6. Germline assignment: CDR1 SNHLY and CDR2 FYNNEI. The CDR3 region has the DNA TGTGCCACCCCGACAGGGATCACTGAAGCTTTCTTT. Translation: CATPTGITEAFF.

This clone was detected only once. The CDR3 sequence is CASSQNEVRTNYGYTF. CDR3 DNA: TGTGCCAGCAGTCAAAACGAGGTCAGGACTAACTATGGCTACACCTTC. V and J are TRBV6-2 or TRBV6-3 and TRBJ1-2; D not certain. The CDR3 consists of 16 residues. Trimming took 5 bases from V and 0 from J, leaving 16 bases between them. Germline CDR1 and CDR2: MNHEY and SVGEGT.

The V call is TRBV5-1, the J call TRBJ1-2; perhaps TRBD1 as D (5 bases). Germline-derived CDR1 and CDR2 are SGHRS and YFSETQ. The CDR3 totals 16 residues. V was shortened by 0 bases and J by 0 bases, with 12 bases between the two germline ends. CDR3 region: CASSLAPGQANYGYTF. For the CDR3, the DNA is TGCGCCAGCAGCTTGGCCCCGGGGCAGGCTAACTATGGCTACACCTTC.

This CDR3 is CASRLGAYEQYF. The CDR3 DNA reads as TGTGCCAGCAGGCTGGGAGCCTACGAGCAGTACTTC. The chain is built from TRBV28 and TRBJ2-7, with a possible D match to TRBD2 (5 bases). The CDR3 extends over 12 amino acids. Germline assignment: CDR1 MDHEN and CDR2 SYDVKM. Trimming stripped 6 bases from V and 2 bases from J, with 8 bases between.

The rearrangement links TRBV9 to TRBJ1-3; D not resolved. This CDR3 has 16 amino acids. CDR1 SGDLS and CDR2 YYNGEE come from the germline V gene. V was clipped by 0 bases and J by 0 bases, with 10 bases between them. DNA of the CDR3: TGTGCCAGCAGCGTAGAGAACAGAATCTCTGGAAACACCATATATTTT. It codes for CASSVENRISGNTIYF.

The chain carries TRBV7-2 and TRBJ2-1; 8 nucleotides match TRBD2. The CDR3 length is 15 residues. V lost 2 bases to trimming and J lost 6 bases; unmatched junction nucleotides: 6. CDR1 is SGHTA and CDR2 is FQGNSA in the germline V gene. The chain's CDR3 is CASSLWRGAGNEQFF. As DNA, the CDR3 is TGTGCCAGCAGCTTATGGCGGGGGGCGGGCAATGAGCAGTTCTTC.

This chain uses TRBV6-2 or TRBV6-3 with TRBJ1-5; TRBD1 might be the D (5 bases). V was trimmed by 0 bases and J by 4 bases, leaving 10 bases between them. Germline V CDR1 and CDR2: MNHEY, SVGEGT. CDR3 length: 15 residues. CDR3 sequence reads: CASSYSRAWNQPQHF. DNA for the CDR3: TGTGCCAGCAGTTACTCCAGGGCCTGGAATCAGCCCCAGCATTTT.

The chain carries TRBV30 and TRBJ1-4, with D possibly matching TRBD1 (6 bases). V was clipped by 0 bases and J by 2 bases, with 10 bases between them. Per the germline V gene, CDR1 is GTSNPN and CDR2 is SVGIG (reference sequence). The length of the CDR3 is 15 residues. CDR3 amino acids: CAWSVLRGTNEKLFF. The CDR3 DNA reads TGTGCCTGGAGTGTATTGAGGGGGACTAATGAAAAACTGTTTTTT. Together with reference TRBV30 and TRBJ1-4, the CDR3 gives the full variable domain: SQTIHQWPATLVQPVGSPLSLECTVEGTSNPNLYWYRQAAGRGLQLLFYSVGIGQISSEVPQNLSASRPQDRQFILSSKKLLLSDSGFYLCAWSVLRGTNEKLFFGSGTQLSVL.

The rearrangement links TRBV27 to TRBJ1-6; a weak D match, TRBD1 (6 bases). This CDR3 contains 15 residues. Trimming took 7 bases from V and 7 from J, leaving 17 bases between them. Per germline, CDR1 MNHEY and CDR2 SMNVEV (reference sequence). CDR3 coding DNA: TGTGCCAGCAACTCATTTACGGACAGAAATTCACCCCTCCACTTT. Translated, it gives CASNSFTDRNSPLHF.

This clone came up once. The chain is built from TRBV12-3 or TRBV12-4 and TRBJ1-1; D may be TRBD1 (5 bases). The V and J ends lost 7 bases and 1 base respectively, with 10 bases between them. The CDR3 extends over 13 amino acids. CDR3 region: CASTLQGNTEAFF. CDR3 bases: TGTGCCAGCACTCTCCAGGGGAACACTGAAGCTTTCTTT.